This T cell receptor (beta chain) derives from a study of shared clonotypes between healthy human individuals. The CDR3 loop spans 14 amino acids. Germline V gives CDR1 SNHLY, CDR2 FYNNEI. The V end was cut by 8 bases, the J end by 0 bases, with 13 bases between. Using immunoSEQ multiplex PCR, the repertoire was profiled, and TCRdb retains in-frame clones only, with some absent. The sample contains about 820,000 clones, over 90% of which appear only once. CD45RO negativity and positive selection for CCR7 defined naive CD8 cells, a population that excluded terminally differentiated effector memory CD45RA+ cells.

This receptor was taken from a man aged 25-40 years in good health. The genes are TRBV2 and TRBJ1-1; D might be TRBD1 (6 bases). Material: naive CD8+ T cells sorted from blood. The CDR3 spells CASPRGGVNTEAFF. The CDR3 DNA follows: TGTGCCAGCCCGAGGGGGGGAGTGAACACTGAAGCTTTCTTT.